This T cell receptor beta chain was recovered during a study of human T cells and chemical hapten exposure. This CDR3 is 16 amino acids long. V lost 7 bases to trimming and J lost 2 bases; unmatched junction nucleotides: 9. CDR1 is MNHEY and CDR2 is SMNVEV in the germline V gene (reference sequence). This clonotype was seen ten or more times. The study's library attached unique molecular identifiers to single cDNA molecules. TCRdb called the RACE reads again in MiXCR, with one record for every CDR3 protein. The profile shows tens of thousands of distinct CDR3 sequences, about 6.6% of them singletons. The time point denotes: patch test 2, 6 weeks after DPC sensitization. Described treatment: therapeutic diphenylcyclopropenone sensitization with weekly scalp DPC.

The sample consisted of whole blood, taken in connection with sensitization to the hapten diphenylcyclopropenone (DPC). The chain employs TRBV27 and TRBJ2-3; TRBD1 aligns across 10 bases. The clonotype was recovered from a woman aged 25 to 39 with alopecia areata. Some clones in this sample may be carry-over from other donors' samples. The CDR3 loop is CASTFLTGGHTDTQYF. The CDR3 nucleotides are TGTGCCAGCACCTTTCTGACAGGGGGCCACACAGATACGCAGTATTTT.